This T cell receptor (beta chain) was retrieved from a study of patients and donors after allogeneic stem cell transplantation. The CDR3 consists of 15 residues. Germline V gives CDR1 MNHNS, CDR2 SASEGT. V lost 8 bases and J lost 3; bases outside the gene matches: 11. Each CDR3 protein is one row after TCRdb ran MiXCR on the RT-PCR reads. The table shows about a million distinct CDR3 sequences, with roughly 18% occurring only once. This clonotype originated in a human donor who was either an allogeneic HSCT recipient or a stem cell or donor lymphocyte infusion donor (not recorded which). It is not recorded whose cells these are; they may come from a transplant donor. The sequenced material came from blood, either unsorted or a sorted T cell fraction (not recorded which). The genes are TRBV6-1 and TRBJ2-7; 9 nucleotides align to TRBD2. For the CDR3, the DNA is TGTGCCAGCCAAAGCGCGGCGGGAGGGTTCTACGAGCAGTACTTC. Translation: CASQSAAGGFYEQYF.